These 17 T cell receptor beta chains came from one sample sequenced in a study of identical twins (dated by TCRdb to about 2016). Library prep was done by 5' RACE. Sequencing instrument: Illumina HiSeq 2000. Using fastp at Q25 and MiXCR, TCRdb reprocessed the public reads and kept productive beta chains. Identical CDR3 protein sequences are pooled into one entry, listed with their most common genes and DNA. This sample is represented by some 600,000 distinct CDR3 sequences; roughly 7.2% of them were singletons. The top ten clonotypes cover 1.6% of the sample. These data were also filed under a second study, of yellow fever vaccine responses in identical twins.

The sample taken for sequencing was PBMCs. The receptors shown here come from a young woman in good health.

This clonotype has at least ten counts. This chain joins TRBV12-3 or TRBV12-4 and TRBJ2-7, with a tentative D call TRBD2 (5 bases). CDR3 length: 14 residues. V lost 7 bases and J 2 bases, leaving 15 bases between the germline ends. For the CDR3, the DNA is TGTGCCAGCAATAACAACGAGGGCACCTACGAGCAGTACTTC. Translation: CASNNNEGTYEQYF.

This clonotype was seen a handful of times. Here the CDR3 reads CASSLDRTGSPSSYNEQFF. DNA for the CDR3: TGTGCCAGCAGTTTAGACAGGACAGGTTCCCCGAGCTCCTACAATGAGCAGTTCTTC. The chain employs TRBV27 and TRBJ2-1; TRBD1 matches 7 bases. The CDR3 has 19 amino acids. The J segment lost 0 bases and the V segment lost 2 bases, leaving 13 bases of the junction unmatched. Germline CDR1 is MNHEY and CDR2 is SMNVEV (reference sequence).

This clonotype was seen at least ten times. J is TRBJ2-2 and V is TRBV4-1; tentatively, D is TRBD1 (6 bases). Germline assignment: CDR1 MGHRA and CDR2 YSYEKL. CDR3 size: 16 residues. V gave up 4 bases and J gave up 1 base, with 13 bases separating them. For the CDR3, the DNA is TGCGCCAGCAGCCCCGGACAGAGTTTGAACACCGGGGAGCTGTTTTTT. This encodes CASSPGQSLNTGELFF.

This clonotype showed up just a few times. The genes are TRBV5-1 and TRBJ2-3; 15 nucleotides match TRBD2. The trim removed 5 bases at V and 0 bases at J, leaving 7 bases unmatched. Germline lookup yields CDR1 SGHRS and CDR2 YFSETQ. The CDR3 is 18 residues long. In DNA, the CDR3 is TGCGCCAGCAGTACACCGGGACTAGCGGGGGGCAGCACAGATACGCAGTATTTT. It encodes CASSTPGLAGGSTDTQYF.

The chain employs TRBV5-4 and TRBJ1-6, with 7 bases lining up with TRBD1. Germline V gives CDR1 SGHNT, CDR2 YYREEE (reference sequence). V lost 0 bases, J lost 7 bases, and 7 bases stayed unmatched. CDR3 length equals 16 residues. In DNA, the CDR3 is TGTGCCAGCAGCTTGGGGACAGGTGGATCCAATTCACCCCTCCACTTT. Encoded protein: CASSLGTGGSNSPLHF.

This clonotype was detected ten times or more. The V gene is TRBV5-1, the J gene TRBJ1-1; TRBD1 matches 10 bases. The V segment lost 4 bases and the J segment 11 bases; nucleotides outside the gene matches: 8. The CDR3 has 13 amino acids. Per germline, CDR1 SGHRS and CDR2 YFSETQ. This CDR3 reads CASSGGQGGEAFF. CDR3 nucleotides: TGCGCCAGCAGCGGAGGACAGGGGGGTGAGGCTTTCTTT.

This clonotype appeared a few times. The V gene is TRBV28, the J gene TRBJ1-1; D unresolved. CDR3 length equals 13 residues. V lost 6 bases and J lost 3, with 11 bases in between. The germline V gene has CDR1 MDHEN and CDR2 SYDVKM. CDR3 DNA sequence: TGTGCCAGCAGGCAGGACGGGGACACTGAAGCTTTCTTT. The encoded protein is CASRQDGDTEAFF.

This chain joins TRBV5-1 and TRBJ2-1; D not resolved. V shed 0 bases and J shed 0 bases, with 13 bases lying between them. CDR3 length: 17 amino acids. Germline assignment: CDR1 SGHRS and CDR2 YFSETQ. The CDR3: CASSLEASRRSYNEQFF. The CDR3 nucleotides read TGCGCCAGCAGCTTGGAGGCCAGCAGACGCTCCTACAATGAGCAGTTCTTC.

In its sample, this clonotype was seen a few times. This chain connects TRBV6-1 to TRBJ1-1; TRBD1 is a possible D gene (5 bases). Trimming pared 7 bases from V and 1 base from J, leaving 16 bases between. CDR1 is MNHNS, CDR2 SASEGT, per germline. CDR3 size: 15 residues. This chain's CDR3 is CASTLRDSGNTEAFF. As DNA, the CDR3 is TGTGCCAGCACCCTACGCGACAGTGGGAACACTGAAGCTTTCTTT.

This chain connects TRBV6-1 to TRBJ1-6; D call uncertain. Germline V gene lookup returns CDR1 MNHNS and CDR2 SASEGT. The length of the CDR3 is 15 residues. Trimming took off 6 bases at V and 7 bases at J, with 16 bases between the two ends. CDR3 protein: CASRITANLNSPLHF. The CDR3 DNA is TGTGCCAGCAGGATAACAGCTAACCTGAATTCACCCCTCCACTTT.

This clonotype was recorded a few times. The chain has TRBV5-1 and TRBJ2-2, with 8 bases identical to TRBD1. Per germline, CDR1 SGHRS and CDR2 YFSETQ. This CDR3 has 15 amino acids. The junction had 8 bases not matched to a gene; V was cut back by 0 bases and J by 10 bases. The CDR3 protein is CASSLGKQGVEELFF. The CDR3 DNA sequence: TGCGCCAGCAGCTTGGGTAAACAGGGGGTCGAGGAGCTGTTTTTT. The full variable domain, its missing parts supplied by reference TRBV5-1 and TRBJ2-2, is KAGVTQTPRYLIKTRGQQVTLSCSPISGHRSVSWYQQTPGQGLQFLFEYFSETQRNKGNFPGRFSGRQFSNSRSEMNVSTLELGDSALYLCASSLGKQGVEELFFGEGSRLTVL.

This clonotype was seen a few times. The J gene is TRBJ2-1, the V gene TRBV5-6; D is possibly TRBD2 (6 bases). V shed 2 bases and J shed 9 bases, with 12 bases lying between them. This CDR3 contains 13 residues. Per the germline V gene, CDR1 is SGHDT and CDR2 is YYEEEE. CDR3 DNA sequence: TGTGCCAGCAGCTTAAGGGAGGCGGGTGAGCAGTTCTTC. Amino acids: CASSLREAGEQFF.

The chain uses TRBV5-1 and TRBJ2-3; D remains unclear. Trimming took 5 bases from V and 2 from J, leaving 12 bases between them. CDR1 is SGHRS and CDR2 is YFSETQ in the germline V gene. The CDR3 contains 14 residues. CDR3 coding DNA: TGCGCCAGCAGACTCGACGCGTCCACAGATACGCAGTATTTT. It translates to CASRLDASTDTQYF.

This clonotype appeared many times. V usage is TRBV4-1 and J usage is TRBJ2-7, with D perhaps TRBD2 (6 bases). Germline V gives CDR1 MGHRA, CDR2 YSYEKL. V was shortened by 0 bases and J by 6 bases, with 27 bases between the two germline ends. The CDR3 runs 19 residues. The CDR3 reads CASSQEIRLVIGRSGEQYF. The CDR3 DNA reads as TGCGCCAGCAGCCAAGAGATACGACTAGTCATCGGTCGCTCCGGCGAGCAGTACTTC.

DNA for the CDR3: TGTGCCAGCAGGCTGGGACAGGGGACTAACAATGAGCAGTTCTTC. It yields the protein CASRLGQGTNNEQFF. The V gene is TRBV7-9, the J gene TRBJ2-1; 10 positions match TRBD1. Per germline, CDR1 SEHNR and CDR2 FQNEAQ (reference sequence). Unmatched junction bases numbered 7, after V lost 6 bases and J lost 5 bases. The CDR3 is 15 amino acids.

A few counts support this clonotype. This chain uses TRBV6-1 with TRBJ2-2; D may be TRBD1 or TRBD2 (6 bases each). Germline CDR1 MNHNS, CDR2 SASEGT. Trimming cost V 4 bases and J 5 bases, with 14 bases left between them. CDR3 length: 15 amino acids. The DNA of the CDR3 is TGTGCCAGCAGTGGTTTGGGGGCGGGGACCGGGGAGCTGTTTTTT. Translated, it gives CASSGLGAGTGELFF.

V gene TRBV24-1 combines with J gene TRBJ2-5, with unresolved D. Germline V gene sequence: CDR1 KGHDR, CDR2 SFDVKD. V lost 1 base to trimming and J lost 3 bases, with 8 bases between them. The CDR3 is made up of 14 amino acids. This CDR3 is CATSDLGREETQYF. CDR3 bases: TGTGCCACCAGTGATTTAGGACGAGAAGAGACCCAGTACTTC.